This T cell receptor (beta chain) was captured in a study of T cell responses to AZD1222 COVID-19 vaccine. The V gene lost 3 bases and the J gene lost 5 bases, with 5 bases spanning the gap. Germline CDR1 is LNHDA and CDR2 is SQIVND (reference sequence). The CDR3 loop spans 12 amino acids. Profiled with immunoSEQ multiplex PCR; TCRdb holds only in-frame clones, not every one. Among 95,000 to 100,000 clones, 70% to 90% were seen once, and the ten largest hold about 1.4%. The chain links TRBV19 to TRBJ1-5; D gene ambiguous. The clonotype originates from an adult in good health. The source material was peripheral blood, sampled on day 0 of AZD1222 vaccination. The CDR3 loop reads CASSMRYQPQHF. The CDR3 nucleotides read TGTGCCAGTAGTATGCGATATCAGCCCCAGCATTTT.